Sequencing of this TCR beta chain was carried out in a study of PD-L1 blockade in urothelial cancer (dated by TCRdb to about 2017). With regard to the full study: All patients started therapy in the mid-2010s and received atezolizumab 1,200 mg intravenously every 3 weeks. Pretreatment tumor samples, along with matched peripheral blood collected serially before and after atezolizumab treatment, underwent TCR sequencing. Blood samples gave median yields of about 140,000 T cells and more than 80,000 unique TCRs, along with a median clonality of approximately 0.08. Twenty-nine patients had pretreatment blood TCR-seq, roughly 24 had at least one posttreatment blood collection, and roughly 24 had tumor TCR-seq. About 85% of the roughly 29 patients were males with bladder-origin urothelial cancer, and about 60% of the 29 reported a prior smoking history. The study, an exploratory multi-omic analysis, examined somatic, immune and clinical correlates of response to PD-L1 blockade with atezolizumab in urothelial cancer. Blood samples were analyzed at 3 weeks after treatment start (second dose) and at 6 weeks after treatment start. About 10 patients reached durable clinical benefit, while some 20 patients did not. In the same patients, whole exome sequencing and RNA sequencing of pretreatment tumors were performed in addition to TCR sequencing. Durable clinical benefit was defined as progression-free survival longer than 6 months, and TCR features were also tested against progression-free and overall survival. An ECOG performance status of 0 or 1 was recorded for the patients, and 0 to 3 prior chemotherapy regimens had been received by the patients.

Paper-wide results and their limitations: A pretreatment peripheral blood TCR clonality below the median was linked to improved progression-free and overall survival. Small sample size (n ≈ 28) and many exploratory analyses mean the results are intended to be hypothesis-generating. Among patients with durable benefit, tumor-associated TCR clones showed greater expansion in peripheral blood 3 weeks after treatment started (n ≈ 20, p = 0.022).

Of note for this clone: It has no known antigen specificity. Base qualities were left out, and no much larger clone turns up one base away.

The CDR3 sequence holds 18 residues, the cysteine and phenylalanine included. The only DNA kept is the CDR3, 54 bases in frame from the first base. At the junction V is shortened by 4 bases and J by 5 bases; bases outside the gene matches: 16. In the germline V gene, CDR1 corresponds to SNHLY and CDR2 to FYNNEI. The meaning of the sample's time point label: peripheral blood 6 weeks after treatment start. A total of 25 to 30 patients with locally advanced or metastatic urothelial carcinoma, treated at Memorial Sloan Kettering on a trial protocol, made up the cohort. Peripheral blood mononuclear cells were collected pretreatment and during treatment, with between 1 and 8 total time points per patient. The Qiagen DNeasy Blood extraction kit was used to purify genomic DNA from total PBMCs and from tumor samples. Collected pretreatment and during treatment, PBMCs were isolated and stored as previously described.

Synthetic TCR analog templates were spiked into each PCR to estimate absolute template abundance from read counts. TCRbeta CDR3 regions were amplified from genomic DNA with bias-controlled V and J gene primers using the immunoSEQ assay. Sequencing of rearranged TCRbeta segments was done at approximately 20X coverage. As for the authors' bioinformatics: Sequencing errors were corrected by clustering, and CDR3s were annotated against IMGT so that V, D and J genes could be assigned. Downstream analyses used only productive TCRbeta rearrangements, leaving out any out-of-frame or stop-codon sequences. Clonality was calculated as one minus the Shannon entropy normalized by the log of the number of unique productive sequences. Fisher's exact test with Benjamini-Hochberg correction, using a cutoff of adjusted p below 0.01, was how clones that differed between time points or between blood and tumor were identified. TCRdb's version of the immuneACCESS table is confined to in-frame rearrangements and falls short of the full clone set. An unresolved V gene accounts for under half of the shortfall where checked; the remainder is of unknown origin. V and J calls plus clone size are reproduced from that table; the DNA served to infer D and trimming. A total of around 110,000 clones appear in this sample, about 89% of them only once. 1.5% to 2% of the sample comes from the top ten.

The sequence joins TRBV2 to TRBJ1-1; 10 bases in the junction line up with TRBD1. The sample here was PBMCs, taken around atezolizumab (anti-PD-L1) treatment. The TCR was taken from a man aged 55 to 69 with urothelial cancer. DNA sequence: TGTGCCAGCAGTGTTCATCCGCCGGGACAGGGGTTTATTACTGAAGCTTTCTTT. Its product reads: CASSVHPPGQGFITEAFF.